This T cell receptor beta chain was observed in a study of T-cell reconstitution after alpha-beta-depleted transplantation in children. The germline V gene has CDR1 SGHTA and CDR2 FQGNSA. Losses at the gene ends were 4 bases for V and 1 base for J; bases not matched to a gene: 7. The CDR3 runs to 15 residues. Comments on this clonotype: The antigen remains unidentified.

Preparation of the TCRbeta library was carried out with unique molecular identifiers. One entry per CDR3 protein, called by TCRdb with MiXCR from the PCR reads. The data show around 450,000 distinct CDR3 sequences, over 40% seen once. Notes on the study in general: TCRbeta diversity was high at day 60 in some patients (a result of surviving recipient T cells and thymic progenitors). Newly generated T cells supplied most T-cell counts and diversity one year post-transplant.

V usage is TRBV7-2 and J usage is TRBJ2-7; TRBD1 matches at 7 bases. This sequence was found in a girl aged 2 to 10 with aplastic anemia, due to receive a stem cell transplant. Source: PBMCs, taken before TCRalphabeta/CD19-depleted stem cell transplant. The CDR3 nucleotides are TGTGCCAGCAGCTCGTCCGGGACAGCGTCCTACGAGCAGTACTTC. It translates to CASSSSGTASYEQYF.